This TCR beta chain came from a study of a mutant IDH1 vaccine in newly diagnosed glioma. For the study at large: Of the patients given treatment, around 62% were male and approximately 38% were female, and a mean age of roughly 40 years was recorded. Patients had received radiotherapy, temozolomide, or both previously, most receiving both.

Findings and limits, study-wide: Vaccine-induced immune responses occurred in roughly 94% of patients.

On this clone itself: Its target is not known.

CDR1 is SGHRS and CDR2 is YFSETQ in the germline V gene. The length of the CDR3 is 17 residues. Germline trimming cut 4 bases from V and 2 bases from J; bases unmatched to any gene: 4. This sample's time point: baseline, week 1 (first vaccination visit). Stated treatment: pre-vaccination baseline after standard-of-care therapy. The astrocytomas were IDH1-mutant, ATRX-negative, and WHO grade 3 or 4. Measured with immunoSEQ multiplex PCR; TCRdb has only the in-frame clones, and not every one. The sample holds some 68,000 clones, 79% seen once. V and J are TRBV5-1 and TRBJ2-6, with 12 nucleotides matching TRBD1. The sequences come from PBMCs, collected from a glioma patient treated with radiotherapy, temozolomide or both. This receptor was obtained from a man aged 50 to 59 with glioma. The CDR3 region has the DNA TGCGCCAGCAGCCAGGGGACAGGGGGCCCTGGGGCCAACGTCCTGACTTTC. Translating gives CASSQGTGGPGANVLTF.